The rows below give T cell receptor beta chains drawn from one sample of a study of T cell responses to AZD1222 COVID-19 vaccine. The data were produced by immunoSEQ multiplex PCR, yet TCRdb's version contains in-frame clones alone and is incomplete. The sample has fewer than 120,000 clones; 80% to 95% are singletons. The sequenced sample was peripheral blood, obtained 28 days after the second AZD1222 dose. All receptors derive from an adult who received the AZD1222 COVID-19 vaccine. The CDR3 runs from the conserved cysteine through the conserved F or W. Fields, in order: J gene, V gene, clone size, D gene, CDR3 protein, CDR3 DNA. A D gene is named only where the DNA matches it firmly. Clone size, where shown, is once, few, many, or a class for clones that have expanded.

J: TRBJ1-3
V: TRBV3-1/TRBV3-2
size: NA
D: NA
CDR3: CACGSSGNTIYF
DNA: TGTGCCTGCGGGTCCTCGGGAAACACCATATATTTT

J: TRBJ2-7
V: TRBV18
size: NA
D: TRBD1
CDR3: CASSPLGQSYEQYF
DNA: TGTGCCAGCTCACCCCTGGGACAGAGTTACGAGCAGTACTTC

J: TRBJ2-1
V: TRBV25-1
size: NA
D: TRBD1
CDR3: CASAGGLDEQFF
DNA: TGTGCCAGCGCAGGGGGCTTAGATGAGCAGTTCTTC

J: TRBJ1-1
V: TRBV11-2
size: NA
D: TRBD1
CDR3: CASSFRGTNTEAFF
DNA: TGTGCCAGCAGCTTCAGGGGGACGAACACTGAAGCTTTCTTT

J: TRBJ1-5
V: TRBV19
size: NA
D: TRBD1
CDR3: CASSISHRTGPYQPQHF
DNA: TGTGCCAGTAGTATCAGCCACCGGACAGGGCCTTATCAGCCCCAGCATTTT

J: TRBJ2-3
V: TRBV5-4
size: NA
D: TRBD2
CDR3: CASSFASGGTDTQYF
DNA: TGTGCCAGCAGCTTCGCTAGCGGGGGCACAGATACGCAGTATTTT

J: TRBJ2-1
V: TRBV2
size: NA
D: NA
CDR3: CASSEIASSYNEQFF
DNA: TGTGCCAGCAGTGAAATTGCGAGCTCCTACAATGAGCAGTTCTTC

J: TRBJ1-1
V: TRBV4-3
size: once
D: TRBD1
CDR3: CASSQDPGGITEAFF
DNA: TGCGCCAGCAGCCAAGATCCAGGGGGGATCACTGAAGCTTTCTTT

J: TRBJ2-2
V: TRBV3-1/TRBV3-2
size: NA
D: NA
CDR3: CASSQVSTGELFF
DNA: TGTGCCAGCAGCCAAGTCTCCACCGGGGAGCTGTTTTTT

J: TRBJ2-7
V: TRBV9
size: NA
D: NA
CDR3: CASSGSLASRPEQYF
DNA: TGTGCCAGCAGCGGGTCACTAGCCTCTCGACCCGAGCAGTACTTC

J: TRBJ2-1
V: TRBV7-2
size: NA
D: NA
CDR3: CASSLGTPSYNEQFF
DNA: TGTGCCAGCAGCTTAGGGACACCCTCCTACAATGAGCAGTTCTTC

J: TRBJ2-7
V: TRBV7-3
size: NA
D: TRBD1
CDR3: CASSLQGDSSCEQYF
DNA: TGTGCCAGCAGCTTGCAGGGGGACAGCTCCTGCGAGCAGTACTTC

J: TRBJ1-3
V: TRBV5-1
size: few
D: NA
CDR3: CASSASTQGMSGNTIYF
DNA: TGCGCCAGCAGCGCAAGCACACAGGGAATGTCTGGAAACACCATATATTTT

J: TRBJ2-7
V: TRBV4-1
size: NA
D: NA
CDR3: CASSPYKGYEQYF
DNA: TGCGCCAGCAGTCCTTACAAGGGTTACGAGCAGTACTTC

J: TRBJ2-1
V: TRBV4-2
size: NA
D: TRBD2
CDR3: CASSQAGGSYNEQFF
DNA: TGTGCCAGCAGCCAAGCGGGGGGGTCCTACAATGAGCAGTTCTTC

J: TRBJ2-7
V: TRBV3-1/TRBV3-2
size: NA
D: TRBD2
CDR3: CASSFGLAASYEQYF
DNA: TGTGCCAGCAGCTTCGGACTAGCGGCGTCCTACGAGCAGTACTTC

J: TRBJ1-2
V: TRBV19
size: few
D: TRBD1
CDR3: CASSKGQEIAYGYTF
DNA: TGTGCCAGTAGTAAGGGACAGGAGATAGCCTATGGCTACACCTTC

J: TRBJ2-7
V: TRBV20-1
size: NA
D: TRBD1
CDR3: CSARTGGEQYF
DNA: TGCAGTGCTAGGACAGGGGGCGAGCAGTACTTC

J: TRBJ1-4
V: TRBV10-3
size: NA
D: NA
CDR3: CAISGDRPNEKLFF
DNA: TGTGCCATCAGTGGTGACAGGCCGAATGAAAAACTGTTTTTT

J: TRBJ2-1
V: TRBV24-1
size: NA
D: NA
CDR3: CATSDSAVYNEQFF
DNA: TGTGCCACCAGTGATTCAGCGGTCTACAATGAGCAGTTCTTC

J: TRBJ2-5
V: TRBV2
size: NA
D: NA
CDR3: CASDPSPRETQYF
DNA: TGTGCCAGCGATCCGAGCCCGCGGGAGACCCAGTACTTC

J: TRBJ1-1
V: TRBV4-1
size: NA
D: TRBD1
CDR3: CASSHPRTGGMNTEAFF
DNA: TGCGCCAGCAGCCACCCCCGGACAGGGGGGATGAACACTGAAGCTTTCTTT

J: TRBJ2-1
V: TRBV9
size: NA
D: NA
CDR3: CASSVVGQGTYNEQFF
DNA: TGTGCCAGCAGCGTAGTAGGGCAGGGAACCTACAATGAGCAGTTCTTC

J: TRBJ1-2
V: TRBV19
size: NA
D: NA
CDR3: CASSNQGRAYGYTF
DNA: TGTGCCAGTAGTAACCAGGGTAGGGCCTATGGCTACACCTTC

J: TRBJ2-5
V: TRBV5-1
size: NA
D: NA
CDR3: CASSGPRGGQETQYF
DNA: TGCGCCAGCAGCGGACCCCGTGGGGGGCAAGAGACCCAGTACTTC

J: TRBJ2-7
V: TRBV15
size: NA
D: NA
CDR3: CATSRRDAYEQYF
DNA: TGTGCCACCAGCCGCAGGGACGCCTACGAGCAGTACTTC

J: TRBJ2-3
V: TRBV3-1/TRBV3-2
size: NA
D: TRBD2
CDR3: CASSGSLAGGPKDTQYF
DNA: TGTGCCAGCAGCGGTTCACTAGCGGGGGGGCCGAAAGATACGCAGTATTTT

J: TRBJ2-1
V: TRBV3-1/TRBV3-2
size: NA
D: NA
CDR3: CASSQDASRYNEQFF
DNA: TGTGCCAGCAGCCAAGATGCTAGCCGGTACAATGAGCAGTTCTTC

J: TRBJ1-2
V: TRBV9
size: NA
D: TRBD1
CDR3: CASSVGWGQDYGYTF
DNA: TGTGCCAGCAGCGTAGGTTGGGGACAGGACTATGGCTACACCTTC

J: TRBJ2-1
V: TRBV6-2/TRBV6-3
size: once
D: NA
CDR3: CASSSRTQSDEQFF
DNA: TGTGCCAGCAGTTCTCGGACCCAAAGCGATGAGCAGTTCTTC

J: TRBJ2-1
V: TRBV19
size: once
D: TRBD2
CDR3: CASSPSGVSSYNEQFF
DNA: TGTGCCAGTAGCCCTAGCGGGGTTAGCTCCTACAATGAGCAGTTCTTC

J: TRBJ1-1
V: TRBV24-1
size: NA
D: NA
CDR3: CATSDAREGANTEAFF
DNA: TGTGCCACCAGTGATGCGCGAGAGGGAGCGAACACTGAAGCTTTCTTT

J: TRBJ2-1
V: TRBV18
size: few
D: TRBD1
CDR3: CASSTTGVSYNEQFF
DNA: TGTGCCAGCTCAACGACAGGGGTATCGTACAATGAGCAGTTCTTC

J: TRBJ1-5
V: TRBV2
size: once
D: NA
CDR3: CASGGQYSNQPQHF
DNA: TGTGCCAGCGGAGGACAGTATAGCAATCAGCCCCAGCATTTT

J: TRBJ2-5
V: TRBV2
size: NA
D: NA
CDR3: CASREPVKTQYF
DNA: TGTGCCAGCAGGGAGCCGGTAAAGACCCAGTACTTC

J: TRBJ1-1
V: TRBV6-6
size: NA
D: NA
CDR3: CASSPMGDGVGTEAFF
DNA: TGTGCCAGCAGTCCCATGGGAGACGGGGTAGGCACTGAAGCTTTCTTT

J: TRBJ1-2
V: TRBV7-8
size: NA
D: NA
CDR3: CASSARTEGYTF
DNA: TGTGCCAGCAGCGCCCGGACCGAGGGCTACACCTTC

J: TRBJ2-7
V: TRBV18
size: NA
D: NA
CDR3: CASSPGQGHEQYF
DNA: TGTGCCAGCTCCCCCGGCCAGGGCCACGAGCAGTACTTC

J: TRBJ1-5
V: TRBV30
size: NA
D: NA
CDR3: CAWSYGLSPNQPQHF
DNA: TGTGCCTGGAGTTACGGGCTTTCCCCCAATCAGCCCCAGCATTTT

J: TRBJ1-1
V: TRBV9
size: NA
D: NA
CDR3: CASSVTGRLNTEAFF
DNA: TGTGCCAGCAGCGTAACGGGACGGCTGAACACTGAAGCTTTCTTT

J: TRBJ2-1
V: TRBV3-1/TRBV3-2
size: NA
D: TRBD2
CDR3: CTSSRLAGVTYNEQFF
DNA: TGTACCAGCAGCCGGTTAGCGGGGGTTACCTACAATGAGCAGTTCTTC

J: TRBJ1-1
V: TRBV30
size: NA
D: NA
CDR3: CAWNLRVNTEAFF
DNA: TGTGCCTGGAATCTCAGGGTTAACACTGAAGCTTTCTTT

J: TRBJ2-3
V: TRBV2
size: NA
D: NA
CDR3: CASRGVNTQYF
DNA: TGTGCCAGCAGAGGGGTCAATACGCAGTATTTT

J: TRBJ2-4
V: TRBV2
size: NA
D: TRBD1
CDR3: CASSGQGGGTNIQYF
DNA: TGTGCCAGCAGTGGACAGGGTGGGGGTACAAACATTCAGTACTTC

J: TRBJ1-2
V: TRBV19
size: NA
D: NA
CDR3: CASSIGAENYGYTF
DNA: TGTGCCAGTAGTATAGGGGCCGAGAACTATGGCTACACCTTC

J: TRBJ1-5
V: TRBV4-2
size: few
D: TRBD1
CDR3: CASSQDMAGGSQPQHF
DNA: TGTGCCAGCAGCCAAGATATGGCAGGGGGCTCTCAGCCCCAGCATTTT

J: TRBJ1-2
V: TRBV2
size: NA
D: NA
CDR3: CASSVGLGYGYTF
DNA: TGTGCCAGCAGTGTGGGGTTGGGCTATGGCTACACCTTC

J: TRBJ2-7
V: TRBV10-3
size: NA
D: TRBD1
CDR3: CAISGGQRIPYEQYF
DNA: TGTGCCATCAGTGGGGGACAGCGAATTCCCTACGAGCAGTACTTC

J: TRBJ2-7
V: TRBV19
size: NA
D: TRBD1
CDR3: CASSIFITGGYEQYF
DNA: TGTGCCAGTAGTATTTTTATTACAGGGGGCTACGAGCAGTACTTC

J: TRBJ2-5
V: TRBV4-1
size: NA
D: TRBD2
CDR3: CASSQGDYNQETQYF
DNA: TGCGCCAGCAGCCAAGGGGACTACAACCAAGAGACCCAGTACTTC

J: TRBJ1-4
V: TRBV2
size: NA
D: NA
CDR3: CASSDQGGGEKLFF
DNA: TGTGCCAGCAGTGACCAGGGCGGGGGGGAAAAACTGTTTTTT

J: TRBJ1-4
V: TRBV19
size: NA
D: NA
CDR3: CASSVLGQSNEKLFF
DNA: TGTGCCAGTAGTGTCCTCGGACAGTCGAATGAAAAACTGTTTTTT